The clone carrying this T cell receptor beta chain appeared many times. The sample belongs to a study of regulatory T cells in long-lasting Graves disease. The CDR3 length is 13 residues. Germline assignment: CDR1 SNHLY and CDR2 FYNNEI. The ends were cut back, 3 bases at V and 4 bases at J, with 9 bases in the middle. Arm-PCR with iRepertoire HTBI primers amplified the CDR3 regions for these TCR beta libraries. TCRdb fed the multiplex PCR reads into MiXCR, producing one record per CDR3 protein. Among a few hundred thousand distinct CDR3 sequences listed, 20% to 25% were seen once. Sample time point: newly diagnosed GD, antithyroid drugs for less than 3 months. Scientists built the TCR library using RNA that was extracted from PBMCs.

This chain joins TRBV2 and TRBJ1-2; no reliable D call. The source material was peripheral blood mononuclear cells (PBMCs), sampled at new diagnosis, from a patient treated with antithyroid drugs. The clonotype comes from a female donor with Graves disease. The CDR3 bases are TGTGCCAGCAGTGAGGACTACCGCTATGGCTACACCTTC. This codes for CASSEDYRYGYTF.